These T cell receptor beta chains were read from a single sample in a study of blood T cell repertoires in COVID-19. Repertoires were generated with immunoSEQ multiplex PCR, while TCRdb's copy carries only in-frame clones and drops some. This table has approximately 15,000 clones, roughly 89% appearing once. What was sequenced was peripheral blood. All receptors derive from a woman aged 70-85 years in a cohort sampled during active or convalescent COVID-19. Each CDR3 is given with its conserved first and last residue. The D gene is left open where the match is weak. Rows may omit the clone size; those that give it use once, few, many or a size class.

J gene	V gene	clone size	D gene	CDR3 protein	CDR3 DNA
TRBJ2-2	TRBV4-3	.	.	CASTWGLDFHTGELFF	TGCGCCAGCACGTGGGGGCTCGATTTTCACACCGGGGAGCTGTTTTTT
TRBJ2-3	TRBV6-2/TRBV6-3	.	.	CASSYREADTQYF	TGTGCCAGCAGTTACAGGGAGGCAGATACGCAGTATTTT
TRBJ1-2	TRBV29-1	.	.	CSVRINYGYTF	TGCAGCGTGAGAATTAACTATGGCTACACCTTC
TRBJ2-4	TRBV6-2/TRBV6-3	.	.	CASSYGGQPGQYF	TGTGCCAGCAGTTACGGTGGGCAGCCTGGTCAGTACTTC
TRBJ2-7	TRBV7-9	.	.	CASSLGVGGYEQYF	TGTGCCAGCAGCCTAGGGGTAGGCGGCTACGAGCAGTACTTC
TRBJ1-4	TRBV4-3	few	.	CASNLAWGLGEKLFF	TGCGCCAGCAACCTAGCGTGGGGACTTGGGGAAAAACTGTTTTTT
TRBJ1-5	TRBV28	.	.	CASSFTGDMVNQPQHF	TGTGCCAGCAGTTTCACAGGTGACATGGTCAATCAGCCCCAGCATTTT
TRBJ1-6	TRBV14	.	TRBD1	CASSRRRTSQIGTGRNSYNSPLHF	TGTGCCAGCAGCCGAAGACGAACCTCCCAGATAGGGACAGGGCGAAACTCCTATAATTCACCCCTCCACTTT
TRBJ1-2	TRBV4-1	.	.	CASSQDPAGLDGYTF	TGCGCCAGCAGCCAAGATCCAGCCGGGTTGGATGGCTACACCTTC
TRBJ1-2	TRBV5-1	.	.	CASSLVTGRANYGYTF	TGCGCCAGCAGCTTAGTAACAGGGAGGGCTAACTATGGCTACACCTTC
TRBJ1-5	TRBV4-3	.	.	CASSQGRVGNQPQHF	TGCGCCAGCAGCCAAGGACGGGTGGGCAATCAGCCCCAGCATTTT
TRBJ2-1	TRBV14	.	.	CASSPFPGSSYNEQFF	TGTGCCAGCAGCCCGTTTCCTGGGAGCTCCTACAATGAGCAGTTCTTC
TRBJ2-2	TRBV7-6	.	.	CASSRTGELFF	TGTGCCAGCAGCCGCACCGGGGAGCTGTTTTTT
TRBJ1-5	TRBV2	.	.	CASSVTGLSSQPQHF	TGTGCCAGCAGTGTAACAGGGTTGTCCAGTCAGCCCCAGCATTTT
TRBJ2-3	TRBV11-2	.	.	CASSLTDTQYF	TGTGCCAGCAGCCTCACAGATACGCAGTATTTT
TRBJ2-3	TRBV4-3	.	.	CASSQETLGTQYF	TGCGCCAGCAGCCAAGAGACTTTGGGTACGCAGTATTTT
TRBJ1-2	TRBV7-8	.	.	CASSLESGSYGYTF	TGTGCCAGCAGCTTAGAATCCGGGTCCTATGGCTACACCTTC
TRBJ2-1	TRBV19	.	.	CASSDRYNEQFF	TGTGCCAGTAGTGACAGATACAATGAGCAGTTCTTC
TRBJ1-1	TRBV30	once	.	CAWTDRPNTEAFF	TGTGCCTGGACCGACAGACCGAACACTGAAGCTTTCTTT
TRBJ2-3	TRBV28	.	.	CASSPAPGTQYF	TGTGCCAGCAGTCCGGCCCCGGGTACGCAGTATTTT
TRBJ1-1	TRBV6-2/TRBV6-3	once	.	CASSSTRSAGSFF	TGTGCCAGCAGTTCTACTCGGTCGGCGGGGTCTTTCTTT
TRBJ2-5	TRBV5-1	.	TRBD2	CASSLGLAGIQETQYF	TGCGCCAGCAGCTTAGGACTAGCGGGGATCCAAGAGACCCAGTACTTC
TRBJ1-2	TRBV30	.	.	CAWSSPGRRRTNYGYTF	TGTGCCTGGAGTTCACCGGGGAGGCGCCGAACGAACTATGGCTACACCTTC
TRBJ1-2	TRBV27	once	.	CASSGQGAYGYTF	TGTGCCAGCAGTGGGCAGGGTGCCTATGGCTACACCTTC
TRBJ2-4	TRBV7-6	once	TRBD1	CASSLANSGQGIQYF	TGTGCCAGCAGCTTAGCGAACAGCGGACAGGGCATTCAGTACTTC
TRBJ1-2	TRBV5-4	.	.	CASSLGQRYGYTF	TGTGCCAGCAGCTTGGGACAAAGGTATGGCTACACCTTC
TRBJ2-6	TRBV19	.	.	CASHPPQGPSGANVLTF	TGTGCCAGTCACCCCCCGCAGGGCCCCTCTGGGGCCAACGTCCTGACTTTC
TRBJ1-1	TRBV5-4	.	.	CASSLVTGNTEAFF	TGTGCCAGCAGCTTGGTGACAGGGAACACTGAAGCTTTCTTT
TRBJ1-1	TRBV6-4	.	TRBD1	CASSDSMLWDRNTEAFF	TGTGCCAGCAGTGACTCGATGTTGTGGGACAGGAACACTGAAGCTTTCTTT
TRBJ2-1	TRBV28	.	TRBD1	CASSPLTGGPYNEQFF	TGTGCCAGCAGTCCTTTGACAGGGGGCCCCTACAATGAGCAGTTCTTC
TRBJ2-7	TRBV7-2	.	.	CASSLLDYVSEQYF	TGTGCCAGCAGCTTATTAGATTACGTTTCGGAGCAGTACTTC
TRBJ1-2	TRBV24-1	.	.	CATSDPRQEPEVGYTF	TGTGCCACCAGTGATCCTCGACAGGAGCCCGAGGTTGGCTACACCTTC
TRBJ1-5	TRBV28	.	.	CASSGTQLTQPQHF	TGTGCCAGCAGCGGGACACAACTAACTCAGCCCCAGCATTTT
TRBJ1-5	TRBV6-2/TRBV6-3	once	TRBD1	CASSYDRDDNQPQHF	TGTGCCAGCAGTTACGACAGGGATGACAATCAGCCCCAGCATTTT
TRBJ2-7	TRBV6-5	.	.	CASSSSGIHARYEQYF	TGTGCCAGCAGTTCATCCGGGATCCATGCCCGTTACGAGCAGTACTTC
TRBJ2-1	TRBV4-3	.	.	CASSQEPGPYNEQFF	TGCGCCAGCAGCCAAGAGCCAGGCCCCTACAATGAGCAGTTCTTC
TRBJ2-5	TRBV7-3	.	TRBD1	CASSLNRGETQYF	TGTGCCAGCAGCTTAAACAGGGGAGAGACCCAGTACTTC
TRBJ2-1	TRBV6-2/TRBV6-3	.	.	CASSYSPRSNEQFF	TGTGCCAGCAGTTACTCTCCCAGATCCAATGAGCAGTTCTTC
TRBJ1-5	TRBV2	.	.	CASSRVRLFDSNQPQHF	TGTGCCAGCAGTCGGGTCAGATTGTTCGATAGCAATCAGCCCCAGCATTTT
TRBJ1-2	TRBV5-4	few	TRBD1	CASSLKTGGSNYGYTF	TGTGCCAGCAGCTTGAAGACAGGGGGATCTAACTATGGCTACACCTTC
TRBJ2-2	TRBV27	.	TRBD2	CASRGLAGRFTRTGELFF	TGTGCCAGCAGAGGACTAGCGGGGCGATTCACCCGAACCGGGGAGCTGTTTTTT
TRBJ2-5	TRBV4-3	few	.	CASSKSGQSLETQYF	TGCGCCAGCAGCAAGAGCGGCCAATCCCTAGAGACCCAGTACTTC
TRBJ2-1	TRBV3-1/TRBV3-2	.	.	CASSQVAAYNEQFF	TGTGCCAGCAGCCAAGTAGCAGCCTACAATGAGCAGTTCTTC
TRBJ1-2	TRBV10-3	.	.	CATKDGQPNYGYTF	TGTGCCACCAAGGATGGACAGCCTAACTATGGCTACACCTTC
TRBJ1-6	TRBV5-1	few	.	CASSLAGGRNNSPLHF	TGCGCCAGCAGCTTGGCGGGGGGACGGAATAATTCACCCCTCCACTTT
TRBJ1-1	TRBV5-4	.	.	CASRPYVDTEAFF	TGTGCCAGCAGGCCCTACGTGGACACTGAAGCTTTCTTT
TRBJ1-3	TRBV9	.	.	CASSVGGQLSGNTIYF	TGTGCCAGCAGCGTAGGAGGGCAGCTCTCTGGAAACACCATATATTTT
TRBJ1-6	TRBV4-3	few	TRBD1	CASNYGTVNSPLHF	TGCGCCAGCAACTACGGGACAGTTAATTCACCCCTCCACTTT
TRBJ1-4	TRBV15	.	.	CATSRFGGVSEKLFF	TGTGCCACCAGCAGGTTTGGGGGCGTGAGTGAAAAACTGTTTTTT
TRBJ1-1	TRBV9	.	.	CASSVAEGRRTEAFF	TGTGCCAGCAGCGTAGCAGAGGGGAGGAGAACTGAAGCTTTCTTT
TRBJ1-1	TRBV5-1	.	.	CASSFIRGTEAFF	TGCGCCAGCAGCTTTATCAGGGGCACTGAAGCTTTCTTT
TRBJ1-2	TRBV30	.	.	CAWSPQRGRNGYTF	TGTGCCTGGAGCCCTCAAAGGGGCAGGAATGGCTACACCTTC
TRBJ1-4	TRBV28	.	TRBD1	CASGLSLGQGPANEKLFF	TGTGCCAGCGGCCTCTCTCTGGGACAGGGTCCGGCTAATGAAAAACTGTTTTTT
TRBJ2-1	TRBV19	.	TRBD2	CASSSRLAGAISSYNEQFF	TGTGCCAGTAGTAGTCGACTAGCGGGGGCTATAAGCTCCTACAATGAGCAGTTCTTC
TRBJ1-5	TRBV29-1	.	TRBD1	CSALGQGGQPQHF	TGCAGCGCCCTTGGACAGGGAGGTCAGCCCCAGCATTTT
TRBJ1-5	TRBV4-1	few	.	CASSQDTGQGHRDQPQHF	TGCGCCAGCAGCCAAGATACGGGCCAGGGACATAGGGATCAGCCCCAGCATTTT
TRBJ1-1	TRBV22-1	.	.	CPGSAPYYIPNTEAFF	TGTCCTGGGAGCGCACCTTATTATATTCCGAACACTGAAGCTTTCTTT
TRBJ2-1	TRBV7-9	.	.	CASSPTYNEQFF	TGTGCCAGCAGCCCCACCTACAATGAGCAGTTCTTC
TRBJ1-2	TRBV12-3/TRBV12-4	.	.	CASSFGHLLGYTF	TGTGCCAGCAGCTTTGGACATTTACTTGGCTACACCTTC